What follows is one TCR beta chain and its context. Antigen specificity is unknown. Each PCR replicate from the sorted subsets contained roughly 210 ng DNA, which is about 31,000 T cell genomes. TCRdb keeps only in-frame clones here, not all; method: immunoSEQ multiplex PCR. The sample lists 90,000 to 150,000 clones, around 68% occurring once. This entry is derived from a study of shared clonotypes between healthy human individuals. The study's findings and limits: Unshared clonotypes carried lower generation probabilities than those common to all four donors. Naive CD4 clonotype sharing across several donors was about 5%. How much donors shared clonotypes was expected to be affected by sequencing depth.

The length of the CDR3 is 16 residues. Germline values: CDR1 MDHEN, CDR2 SYDVKM. Trimming took 6 bases from V and 6 from J; bases not matched to a gene: 7. This rearrangement joins TRBV28 to TRBJ2-1, with 14 bases matching TRBD2. The specimen was memory CD8+ T cells sorted from blood. Subset in this sample: CD45RO+ cells pooled with CCR7-negative TemRA cells. The source of this sequence is a woman in her thirties in good health. CDR3 nucleotides: TGTGCCAGCAGACCTACGGGACTAGCGGGAGTCAATGAGCAGTTCTTC. Its translation is CASRPTGLAGVNEQFF.